This TCR beta chain was retrieved from a study of CD4 T cells in relation to SARS-CoV-2 and coronaviruses. Study-level background: ViraFEST: roughly 10-day antigen culture of PBMCs, then TCR beta CDR3 sequencing.

This clone was detected only once. Its antigen remains unknown. Sequencing was performed with immunoSEQ multiplex PCR; in TCRdb, only in-frame clones are kept and a portion is missing. The data show 25,000 to 30,000 clones, just under 75% seen once. CD4+ T cells from unexposed donors were obtained before the COVID-19 pandemic (2011-2018). Isolation of CD4+ T cells took place after about eleven days in culture. The receptor comes from a human donor in good health. Sequencing used CD4+ T cells from PBMCs, cultured in vitro.

The CDR3 here is CASSPLSGAGGHTQYF. The CDR3 DNA sequence: TGTGCCAGCTCGCCCTTGTCCGGAGCGGGGGGGCATACGCAGTATTTT. The rearrangement links TRBV18 to TRBJ2-3; 10 nucleotides match TRBD2. J gave up 7 bases and V 6 bases, and 13 bases lay outside the gene matches. The CDR3 length is 16 residues. CDR1 is KGHSH, CDR2 LQKENI, per germline.